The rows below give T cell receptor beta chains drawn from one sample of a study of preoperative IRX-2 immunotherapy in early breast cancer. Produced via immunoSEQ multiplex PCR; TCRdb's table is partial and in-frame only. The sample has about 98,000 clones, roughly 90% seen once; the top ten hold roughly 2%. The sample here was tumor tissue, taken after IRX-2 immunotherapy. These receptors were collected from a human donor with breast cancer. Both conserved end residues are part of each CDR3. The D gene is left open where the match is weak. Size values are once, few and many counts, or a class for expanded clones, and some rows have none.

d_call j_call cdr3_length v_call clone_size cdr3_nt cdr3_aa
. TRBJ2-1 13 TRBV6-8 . TGTGCCAGCAGTTACGGTTCCGGGAATGAGCAGTTCTTC CASSYGSGNEQFF
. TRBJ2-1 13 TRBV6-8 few TGTGCCAGCAGTCGGACTGTCGATGGAGGGCAGTTCTTC CASSRTVDGGQFF
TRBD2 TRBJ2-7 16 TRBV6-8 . TGTGCCAGCAGTTACCAGCGGGGTCTTCTTACCTACGAGCAGTACTTC CASSYQRGLLTYEQYF
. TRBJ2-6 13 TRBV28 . TGTGCCAGCAGTTTGGCTGGGGCCAACGTCCTGACTTTC CASSLAGANVLTF
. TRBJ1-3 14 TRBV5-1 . TGCGCCAGCAGCTTAGGGGCTGCGGGAAACACCATATATTTT CASSLGAAGNTIYF
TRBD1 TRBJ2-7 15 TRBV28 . TGTGCCAGCACCAGACCGACAGGGGGAAACTACGAGCAGTACTTC CASTRPTGGNYEQYF
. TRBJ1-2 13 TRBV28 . TGTGCCAGCAGTAGTGGGGGGCACGGTGGCTACACCTTC CASSSGGHGGYTF
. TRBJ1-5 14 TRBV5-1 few TGCGCCAGCAGCCTGGACGGTAGCAATCAGCCCCAGCATTTT CASSLDGSNQPQHF
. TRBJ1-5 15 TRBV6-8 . TGTGCCAGCAGTGCAAGCCCGACCACTTGGGAGCCCCAGCATTTT CASSASPTTWEPQHF
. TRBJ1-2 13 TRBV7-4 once TGTGCCAGCAGCTTAGGGCAGGGGTATGGCTACACCTTC CASSLGQGYGYTF
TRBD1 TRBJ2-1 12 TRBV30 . TGTGCCTGCCGTGGACAGGTCAATGAGCAGTTCTTC CACRGQVNEQFF
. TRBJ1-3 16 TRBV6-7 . TGTGCCAGCAGTGAAGCAGGCCGGGGAGGTGGAAACACCATATATTTT CASSEAGRGGGNTIYF
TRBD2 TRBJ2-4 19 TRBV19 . TGTGCCAGTAGTAAGAGGGCTAGCGGGGGGGATCTAGCCAAAAACATTCAGTACTTC CASSKRASGGDLAKNIQYF
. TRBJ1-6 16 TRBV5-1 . TGCGCCAGCAGCTTGGACCCCACGGTCGGGAATTCACCCCTCCACTTT CASSLDPTVGNSPLHF
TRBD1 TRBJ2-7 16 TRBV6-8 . TGTGCCAGCAGTTACTTTATAGGACAGGGGGCCCACGAGCAGTACTTC CASSYFIGQGAHEQYF
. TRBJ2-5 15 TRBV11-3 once TGTGCCAGCAGCTTAGGAAGGGGGGGAGGTGAGACCCAGTACTTC CASSLGRGGGETQYF
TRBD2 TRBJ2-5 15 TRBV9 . TGTGCCAGCAGCGTAGCGGGGGGGCCTTATGAGACCCAGTACTTC CASSVAGGPYETQYF
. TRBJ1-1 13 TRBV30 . TGTGCCTGGAGTGTACACGGTGGAACTGAAGCTTTCTTT CAWSVHGGTEAFF
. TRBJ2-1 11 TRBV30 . TGTGCCTGGATAGACCGCGATGAGCAGTTCTTC CAWIDRDEQFF
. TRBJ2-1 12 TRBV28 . TGTGCCAGCAGTTTAGAGGATTATGAGCAGTTCTTC CASSLEDYEQFF
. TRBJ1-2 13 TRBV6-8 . TGTGCCAGCAATACGGACACCCTCGGTGGCTACACCTTC CASNTDTLGGYTF
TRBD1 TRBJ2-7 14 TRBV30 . TGTGCCTGGAGTGTTGGGACAGGGGGCTACGAGCAGTACTTC CAWSVGTGGYEQYF
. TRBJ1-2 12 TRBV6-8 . TGTGCCAGCACTACGGAACGAGATGGCTACACCTTC CASTTERDGYTF
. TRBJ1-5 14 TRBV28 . TGTGCCAGCAGTTCAGGGCACAGCAATCAGCCCCAGCATTTT CASSSGHSNQPQHF
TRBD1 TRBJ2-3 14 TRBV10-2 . TGCGCCAGCAGTGAGTGGACAGGACCGGATACGCAGTATTTT CASSEWTGPDTQYF
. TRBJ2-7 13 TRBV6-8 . TGTGCCAGCAGTTCTCAGGGGTTATACGAGCAGTACTTC CASSSQGLYEQYF
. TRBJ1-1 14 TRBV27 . TGTGCCAGCAGTCCCCAGTGGACGAACACTGAAGCTTTCTTT CASSPQWTNTEAFF
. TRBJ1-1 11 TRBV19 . TGTGCCAGTAACGGGAACACTGAAGCTTTCTTT CASNGNTEAFF
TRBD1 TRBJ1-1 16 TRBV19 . TGTGCCAGTAGTACGACAGGGGGCAACATGAACACTGAAGCTTTCTTT CASSTTGGNMNTEAFF
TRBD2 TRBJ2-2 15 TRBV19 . TGTGCCAGTAAGAACCGGGAGGTGAAAGCCGGGGAGCTGTTTTTT CASKNREVKAGELFF
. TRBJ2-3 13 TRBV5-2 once TGTGCCAGCAGCCCGGACACTACAGATACGCAGTATTTT CASSPDTTDTQYF
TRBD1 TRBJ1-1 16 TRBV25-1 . TGTGCCAGCAGTGAATCCACCGGGACAGGGAGGTCTGAAGCTTTCTTT CASSESTGTGRSEAFF
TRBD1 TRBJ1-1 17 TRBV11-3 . TGTGCCAGCAGCTTAAGACAACTAAGACAGGGTTACACTGAAGCTTTCTTT CASSLRQLRQGYTEAFF
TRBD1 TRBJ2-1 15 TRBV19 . TGTGCCAGTAGTACCAGGACAGGGGAAAGAGATGAGCAGTTCTTC CASSTRTGERDEQFF
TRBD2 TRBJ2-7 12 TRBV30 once TGTGCCTGGAGTGTGGGGGGGTACGAGCAGTACTTC CAWSVGGYEQYF